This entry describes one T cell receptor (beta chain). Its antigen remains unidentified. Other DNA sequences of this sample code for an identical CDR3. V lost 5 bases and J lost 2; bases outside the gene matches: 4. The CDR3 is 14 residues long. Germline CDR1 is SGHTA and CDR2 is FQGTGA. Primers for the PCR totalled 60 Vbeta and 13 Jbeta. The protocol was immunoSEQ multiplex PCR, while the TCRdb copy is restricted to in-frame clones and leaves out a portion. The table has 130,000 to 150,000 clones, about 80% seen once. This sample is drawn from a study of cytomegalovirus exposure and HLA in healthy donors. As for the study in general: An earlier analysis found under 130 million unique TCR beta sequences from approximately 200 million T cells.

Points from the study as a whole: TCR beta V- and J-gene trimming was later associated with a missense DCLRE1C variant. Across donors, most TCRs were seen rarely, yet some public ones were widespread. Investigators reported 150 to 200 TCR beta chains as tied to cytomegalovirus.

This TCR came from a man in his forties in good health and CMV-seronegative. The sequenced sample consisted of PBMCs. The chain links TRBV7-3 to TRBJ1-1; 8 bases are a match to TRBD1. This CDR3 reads CASSLGQGNTEAFF. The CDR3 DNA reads TGTGCCAGCAGCCTCGGACAGGGTAACACTGAAGCTTTCTTT.